This T cell receptor (beta chain) comes out of a study of T-cell memory formation after mild COVID-19. Study at large: TCR clusters showed largely donor specificity. Notes on the study in general: Cross-reactive memory appears to have joined, as suggested by some responding clones showing up in pre-infection memory. The SARS-CoV-2 specificity of second-wave clones reaching peak at day 37 remained unverified.

This clonotype was picked up many times. Its antigen remains unknown. Using its own MiXCR run on the 5' RACE reads, TCRdb lists one record per CDR3 protein. The table records approximately 99,000 distinct CDR3 sequences, 15% to 20% of them present only once. The TCR sequence derives from a man aged 18 to 35 who had mild COVID-19 (a few samples of this study predate the infection). Cell type and time point are not known. Sequenced sample: PBMCs or a T cell subset sorted from them (not recorded which).

CDR3 amino acids: CASTRQTATDTGELFF. The CDR3 DNA sequence: TGCGCCAGCACCCGACAGACAGCCACCGACACCGGGGAGCTGTTTTTT. The chain uses TRBV5-1 and TRBJ2-2; D might be TRBD1 (5 bases). Per germline, CDR1 SGHRS and CDR2 YFSETQ. The V and J ends lost 6 bases and 3 bases respectively, with 18 bases between them. The CDR3 totals 16 residues. Supplemented by reference TRBV5-1 and TRBJ2-2, the full variable domain reads KAGVTQTPRYLIKTRGQQVTLSCSPISGHRSVSWYQQTPGQGLQFLFEYFSETQRNKGNFPGRFSGRQFSNSRSEMNVSTLELGDSALYLCASTRQTATDTGELFFGEGSRLTVL.